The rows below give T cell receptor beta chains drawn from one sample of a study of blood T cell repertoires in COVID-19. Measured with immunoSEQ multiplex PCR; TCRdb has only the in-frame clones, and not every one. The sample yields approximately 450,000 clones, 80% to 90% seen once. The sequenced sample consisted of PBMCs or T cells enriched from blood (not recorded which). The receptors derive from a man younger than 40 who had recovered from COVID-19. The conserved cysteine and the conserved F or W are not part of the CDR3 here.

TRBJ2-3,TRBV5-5,ASLSLAGEDTQY
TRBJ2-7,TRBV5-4,ASSTQQGASQYAYEQY
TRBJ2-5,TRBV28,ASSRGQGLEETQY
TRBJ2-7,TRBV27,ASSRAMTSSYEQY
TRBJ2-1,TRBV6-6,ASSYFLADNEQF
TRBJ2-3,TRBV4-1,ASSQDSLAGVIDTQY
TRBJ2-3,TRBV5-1,ASSPNFNSGGTDTQY
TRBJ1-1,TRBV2,ASSEERLNTEAF
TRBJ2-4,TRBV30,AWSWSDGTIIQY
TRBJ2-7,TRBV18,ASSPGTGTYEQY
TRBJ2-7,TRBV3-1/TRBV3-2,ASRRTHTGSRGEQY
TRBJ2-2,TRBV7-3,ASSNQGLESGELF
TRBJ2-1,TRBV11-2,ASSLGVFPYNEQF
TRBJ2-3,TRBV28,ASSLTSAGDTQY
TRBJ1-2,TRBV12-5,ASGLGTGYGYT
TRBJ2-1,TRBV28,ASSLSQTSGKQF
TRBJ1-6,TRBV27,ASSRDRGNSPLH
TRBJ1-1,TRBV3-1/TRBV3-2,ASSRDTENTEAF
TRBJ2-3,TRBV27,ASSLAGTSTDTQY
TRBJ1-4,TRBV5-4,ASSFTGGQEKLF
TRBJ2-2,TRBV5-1,ASSLGILSGTGELF
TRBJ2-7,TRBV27,ASRDRLAGVYEQY
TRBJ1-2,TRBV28,ASRIPGTPPDYT
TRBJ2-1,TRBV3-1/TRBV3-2,ASSQDGRNEQF
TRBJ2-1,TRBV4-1,ASSQDPRGDTYNEQF
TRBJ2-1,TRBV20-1,SASTGTSSYNEQF
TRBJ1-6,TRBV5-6,ASSSLTPNNSPLH
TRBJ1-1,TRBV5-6,ASSRRQGAYTEAF
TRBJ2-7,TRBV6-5,ASSLTTGVAYEQY
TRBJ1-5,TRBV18,ASSKSSGVNSNQPQH
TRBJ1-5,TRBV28,ASSHGGRHSNQPQH
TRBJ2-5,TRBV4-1,ASSLRLGGSWETQY
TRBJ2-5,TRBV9,ASSSRGLQLETQY
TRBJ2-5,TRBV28,ARREGEIQETQY
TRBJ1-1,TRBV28,ASSPQGTEAF
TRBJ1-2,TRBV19,ASTGSGYGYT
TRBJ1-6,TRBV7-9,ASSAQGNSPLH
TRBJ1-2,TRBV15,ATSRDKTGVGYT
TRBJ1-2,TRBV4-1,ASSQDRGGYT
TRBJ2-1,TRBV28,ASTQGLAGEDEQF
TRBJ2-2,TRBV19,ASSIGTNTGELF
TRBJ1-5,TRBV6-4,ASSPQGGQPQH
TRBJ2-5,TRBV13,ASSRRTGRETQY
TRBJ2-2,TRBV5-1,ASSLVLSTGELF
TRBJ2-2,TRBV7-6,ASSSFFGGLEVGELF
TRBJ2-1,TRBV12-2,ASRPIAYNEQF
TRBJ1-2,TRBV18,ASSPRNDPGWGYT
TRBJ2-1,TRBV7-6,ASSFGQGANEQF
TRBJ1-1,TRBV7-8,ASSFGGGGDLGAF
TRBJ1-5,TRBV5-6,ASSWGTGQPNQPQH
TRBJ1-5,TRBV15,ATSTSPRSNQPQH
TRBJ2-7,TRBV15,ATSSRQPYEQY
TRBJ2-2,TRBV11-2,ASSRLAGAFETGELF
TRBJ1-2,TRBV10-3,AIKGAGDGYT